Listed below are T cell receptor beta chains from one sample, sequenced in a study of blood T cell repertoires in COVID-19. Libraries were prepared by immunoSEQ multiplex PCR; TCRdb keeps only in-frame clonotypes and omits some of them. This table has about 200,000 clones, roughly 80% appearing once. Sequenced sample: peripheral blood. The receptors derive from a woman older than 75 with acute or convalescent COVID-19. The CDR3 runs from the conserved cysteine through the conserved F or W. The D gene is left open where the match is weak. Size values are once, few and many counts, or a class for expanded clones, and some rows have none.

j_call: TRBJ1-3
clone_size: NA
cdr3_length: 18
d_call: NA
v_call: TRBV6-1
cdr3_nt: TGTGCCAGCAGTGAAGGTGGGAGGGGCGCAGGTTCTGGAAACACCATATATTTT
cdr3_aa: CASSEGGRGAGSGNTIYF

j_call: TRBJ1-4
clone_size: NA
cdr3_length: 19
d_call: NA
v_call: TRBV4-1
cdr3_nt: TGCGCCAGCAGCCAAGACCAGCCAGGGAGGGGGGGAGTGGCGGAAAAACTGTTTTTT
cdr3_aa: CASSQDQPGRGGVAEKLFF

j_call: TRBJ2-7
clone_size: NA
cdr3_length: 17
d_call: TRBD2
v_call: TRBV5-1
cdr3_nt: TGCGCCAGCAGCTATCTCCCGGGACTAGCCATCTCCTACGAGCAGTACTTC
cdr3_aa: CASSYLPGLAISYEQYF

j_call: TRBJ2-3
clone_size: few
cdr3_length: 15
d_call: TRBD1
v_call: TRBV19
cdr3_nt: TGTGCCAGTAGTCCGGACAGGGTAAGCGCAGATACGCAGTATTTT
cdr3_aa: CASSPDRVSADTQYF

j_call: TRBJ1-2
clone_size: NA
cdr3_length: 14
d_call: NA
v_call: TRBV6-1
cdr3_nt: TGTGCCAGCAGTGCTAGAGGAGCTAACTATGGCTACACCTTC
cdr3_aa: CASSARGANYGYTF

j_call: TRBJ2-3
clone_size: NA
cdr3_length: 14
d_call: TRBD2
v_call: TRBV11-2
cdr3_nt: TGTGCCAGCAGCTTCCGGACTAGCGGTGATACGCAGTATTTT
cdr3_aa: CASSFRTSGDTQYF

j_call: TRBJ2-2
clone_size: NA
cdr3_length: 16
d_call: NA
v_call: TRBV2
cdr3_nt: TGTGCCAGCAGTGAATTGGTGGGAGGCAACACCGGGGAGCTGTTTTTT
cdr3_aa: CASSELVGGNTGELFF

j_call: TRBJ1-2
clone_size: NA
cdr3_length: 14
d_call: TRBD1
v_call: TRBV11-2
cdr3_nt: TGTGCCAGCAGCTCCGACAGGGTGGTCTATGGCTACACCTTC
cdr3_aa: CASSSDRVVYGYTF

j_call: TRBJ2-2
clone_size: NA
cdr3_length: 14
d_call: TRBD2
v_call: TRBV10-3
cdr3_nt: TGTGCCATCAGTGACCTAGCGGGAGCCGGGGAGCTGTTTTTT
cdr3_aa: CAISDLAGAGELFF

j_call: TRBJ1-2
clone_size: NA
cdr3_length: 11
d_call: NA
v_call: TRBV6-6
cdr3_nt: TGTGCCAGCAGTTACCTGAGTGGCTACACCTTC
cdr3_aa: CASSYLSGYTF

j_call: TRBJ2-3
clone_size: NA
cdr3_length: 15
d_call: NA
v_call: TRBV7-2
cdr3_nt: TGTGCCAGCAGCTTCAATAGCGGAGGCACAGATACGCAGTATTTT
cdr3_aa: CASSFNSGGTDTQYF

j_call: TRBJ2-1
clone_size: NA
cdr3_length: 16
d_call: TRBD2
v_call: TRBV9
cdr3_nt: TGTGCCAGCAGGCCTTTAGCGGGAGGCTCCTACAATGAGCAGTTCTTC
cdr3_aa: CASRPLAGGSYNEQFF

j_call: TRBJ2-1
clone_size: NA
cdr3_length: 18
d_call: TRBD2
v_call: TRBV24-1
cdr3_nt: TGTGCCACCAGTGACCCTACTATGCGGGGGGACCTCTACAATGAGCAGTTCTTC
cdr3_aa: CATSDPTMRGDLYNEQFF